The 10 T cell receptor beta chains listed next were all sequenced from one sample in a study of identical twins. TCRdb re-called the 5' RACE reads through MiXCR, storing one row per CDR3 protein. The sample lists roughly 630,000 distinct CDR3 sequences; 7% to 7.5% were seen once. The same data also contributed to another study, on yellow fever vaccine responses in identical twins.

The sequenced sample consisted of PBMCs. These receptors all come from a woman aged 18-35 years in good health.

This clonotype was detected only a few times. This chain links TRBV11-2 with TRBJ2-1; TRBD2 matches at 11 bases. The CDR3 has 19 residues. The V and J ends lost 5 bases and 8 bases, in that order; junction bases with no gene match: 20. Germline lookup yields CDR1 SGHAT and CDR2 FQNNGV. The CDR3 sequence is CASSPLSRYLAGGWYEQFF. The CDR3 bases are TGTGCCAGCAGCCCCTTAAGCCGCTACCTAGCGGGGGGTTGGTATGAGCAGTTCTTC.

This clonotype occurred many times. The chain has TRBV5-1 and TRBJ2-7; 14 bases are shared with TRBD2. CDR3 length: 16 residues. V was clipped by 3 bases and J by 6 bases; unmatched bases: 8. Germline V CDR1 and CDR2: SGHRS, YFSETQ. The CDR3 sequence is CASSWGLAGDWSEQYF. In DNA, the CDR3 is TGCGCCAGCAGCTGGGGACTAGCGGGAGACTGGTCCGAGCAGTACTTC.

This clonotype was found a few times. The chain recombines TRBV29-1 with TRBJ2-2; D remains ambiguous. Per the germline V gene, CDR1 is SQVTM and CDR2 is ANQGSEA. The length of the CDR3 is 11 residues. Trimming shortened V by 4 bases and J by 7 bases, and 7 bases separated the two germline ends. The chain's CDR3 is CSVVKVGELFF. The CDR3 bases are TGCAGCGTTGTCAAGGTCGGGGAGCTGTTTTTT.

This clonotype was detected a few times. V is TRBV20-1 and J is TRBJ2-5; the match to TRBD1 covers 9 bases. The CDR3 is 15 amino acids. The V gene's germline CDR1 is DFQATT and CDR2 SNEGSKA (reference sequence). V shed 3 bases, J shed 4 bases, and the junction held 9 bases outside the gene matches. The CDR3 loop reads CSASPGQGRGETQYF. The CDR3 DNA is TGCAGTGCTAGCCCGGGACAGGGTAGGGGAGAGACCCAGTACTTC.

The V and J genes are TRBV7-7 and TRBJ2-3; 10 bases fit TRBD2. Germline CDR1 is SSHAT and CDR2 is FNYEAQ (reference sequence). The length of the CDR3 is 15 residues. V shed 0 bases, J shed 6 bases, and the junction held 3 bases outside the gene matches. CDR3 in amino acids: CASSLAPSGGDTQYF. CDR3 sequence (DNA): TGTGCCAGCAGCTTAGCGCCTAGCGGGGGCGATACGCAGTATTTT.

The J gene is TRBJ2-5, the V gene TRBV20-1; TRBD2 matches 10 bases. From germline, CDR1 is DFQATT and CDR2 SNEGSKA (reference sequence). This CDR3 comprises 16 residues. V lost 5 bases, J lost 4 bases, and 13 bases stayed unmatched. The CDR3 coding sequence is TGCAGTGCTCCTAAAGGCAGCGGGGGGGCCTCAGAGACCCAGTACTTC. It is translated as CSAPKGSGGASETQYF.

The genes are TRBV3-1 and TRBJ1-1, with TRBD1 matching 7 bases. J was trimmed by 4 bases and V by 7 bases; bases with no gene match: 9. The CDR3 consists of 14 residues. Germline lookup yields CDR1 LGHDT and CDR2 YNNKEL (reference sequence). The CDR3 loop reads CASNQGGLRTEAFF. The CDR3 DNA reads TGTGCCAGCAACCAGGGGGGCCTTCGCACTGAAGCTTTCTTT. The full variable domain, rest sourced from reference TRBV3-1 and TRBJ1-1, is DTAVSQTPKYLVTQMGNDKSIKCEQNLGHDTMYWYKQDSKKFLKIMFSYNNKELIINETVPNRFSPKSPDKAHLNLHINSLELGDSAVYFCASNQGGLRTEAFFGQGTRLTVV.

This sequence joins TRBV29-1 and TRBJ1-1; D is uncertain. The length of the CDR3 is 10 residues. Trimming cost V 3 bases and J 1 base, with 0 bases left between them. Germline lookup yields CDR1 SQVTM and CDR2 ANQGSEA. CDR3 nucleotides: TGCAGCGTTGAGAACACTGAAGCTTTCTTT. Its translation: CSVENTEAFF.

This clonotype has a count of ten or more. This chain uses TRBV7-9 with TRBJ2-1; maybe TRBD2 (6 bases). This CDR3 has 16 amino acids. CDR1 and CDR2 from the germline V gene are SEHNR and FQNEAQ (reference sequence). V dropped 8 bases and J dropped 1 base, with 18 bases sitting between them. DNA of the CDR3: TGTGCCAGCGGCCGGGACTTCCTATTTTCCTACAATGAGCAGTTCTTC. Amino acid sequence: CASGRDFLFSYNEQFF.

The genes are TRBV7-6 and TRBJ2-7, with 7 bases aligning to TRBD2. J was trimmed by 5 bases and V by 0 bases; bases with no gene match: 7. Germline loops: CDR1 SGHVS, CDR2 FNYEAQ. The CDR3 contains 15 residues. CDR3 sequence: CASSLALAVPHEQYF. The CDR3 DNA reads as TGTGCCAGCAGCTTAGCCCTAGCGGTCCCCCACGAGCAGTACTTC.